This entry features one T cell receptor (beta chain) sequence. The sample is drawn from a study of blood T cell repertoires in COVID-19. This CDR3 is 16 amino acids long. The germline CDR1 and CDR2 sequences are MDHEN and SYDVKM. Trimming removed 2 bases from V and 2 bases from J; junction bases left unmatched: 6. Measured with immunoSEQ multiplex PCR; TCRdb has only the in-frame clones, and not every one. Of some 170,000 clones listed, approximately 89% are singletons. The clonotype was recovered from a man in his forties who had recovered from COVID-19. The chain carries TRBV28 and TRBJ2-7, with 10 bases lining up with TRBD2. Material for sequencing was PBMCs or T cells enriched from blood (not recorded which). The CDR3, as DNA: TGTGCCAGCAGTTTAGGGTGGACTAGCGGTCCCTACGAGCAGTACTTC. Protein: CASSLGWTSGPYEQYF.